This T cell receptor (beta chain) originates from a study of PD-L1 blockade in urothelial cancer. Study context: The patients had undergone anywhere from 0 to 3 prior chemotherapy regimens. Per blood sample, T cells had a median of roughly 150,000.

V was clipped by 7 bases and J by 4 bases; unmatched bases: 10. The length of the CDR3 is 16 residues. Germline V CDR1 and CDR2: ENHRY, SYGVKD. As for time point: pretreatment peripheral blood. Method: immunoSEQ multiplex PCR; TCRdb's copy keeps in-frame clones and lacks some. The profile covers 60,000 to 65,000 clones, with about 76% appearing a single time and 3.2% taken by the ten largest. The chain recombines TRBV10-3 with TRBJ1-2; 12 nucleotides line up with TRBD1. This sequence originates from a man between 65 and 80 years old with urothelial cancer. The source was PBMCs, collected around atezolizumab (anti-PD-L1) treatment. The CDR3 DNA reads as TGTGCCATCAAACCTGGGACAGGGGGCGAAGGCTATGGCTACACCTTC. Translated: CAIKPGTGGEGYGYTF.